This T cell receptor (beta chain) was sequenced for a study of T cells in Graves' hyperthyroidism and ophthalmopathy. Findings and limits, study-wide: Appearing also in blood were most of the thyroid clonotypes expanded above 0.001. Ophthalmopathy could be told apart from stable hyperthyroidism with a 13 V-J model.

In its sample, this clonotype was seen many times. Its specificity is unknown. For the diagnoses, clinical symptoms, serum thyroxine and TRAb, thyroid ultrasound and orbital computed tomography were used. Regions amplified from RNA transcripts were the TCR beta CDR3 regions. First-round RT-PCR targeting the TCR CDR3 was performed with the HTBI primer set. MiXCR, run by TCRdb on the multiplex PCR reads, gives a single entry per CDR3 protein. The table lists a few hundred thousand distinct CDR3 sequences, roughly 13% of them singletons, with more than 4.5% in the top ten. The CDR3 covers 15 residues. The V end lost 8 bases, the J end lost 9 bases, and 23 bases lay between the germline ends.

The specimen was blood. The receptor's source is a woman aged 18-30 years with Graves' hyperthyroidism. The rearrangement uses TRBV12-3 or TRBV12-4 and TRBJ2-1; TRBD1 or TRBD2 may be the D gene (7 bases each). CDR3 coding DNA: TGTGCCAGCTCCCGCCTAACCCCCAGGGGGGGTGAGCAGTTCTTC. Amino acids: CASSRLTPRGGEQFF.